One T cell receptor (beta chain) is described in this entry. Its specificity is unknown. One junction end disagrees with the germline gene, perhaps due to a read error. Profiles of TCR beta VDJ and CDR3 were generated from a genomic DNA template. TCRdb reprocessed the reads via MiXCR and lists one record per CDR3 protein. The repertoire holds 200,000 to 250,000 distinct CDR3 sequences, 34% seen once, with around 1.1% in the top ten. The sample belongs to a study of CD8+CD57+ T cells in acquired aplastic anemia. Findings and limits, study-wide: Patients and controls shared over 25 CD8+ CDR3 sequences. For CD8+ Simpson's diversity, patients and controls showed no significant difference.

Germline CDR1 is MNHNS and CDR2 is SASEGT. The CDR3 is 14 residues long. The chain uses TRBV6-1 and TRBJ2-1; 13 bases fit TRBD2. The sequence was obtained from a human donor in good health, serving as a control. The sequencing sample was made of sorted CD4+, CD8+, or CD8+CD57+ T cells (not recorded which) from PBMCs. The CDR3 DNA sequence: TGTGCCATCAGTGAAGGGACTAGCGGGAAGGAGCAGTTCTTC. Amino acid sequence: CAISEGTSGKEQFF.